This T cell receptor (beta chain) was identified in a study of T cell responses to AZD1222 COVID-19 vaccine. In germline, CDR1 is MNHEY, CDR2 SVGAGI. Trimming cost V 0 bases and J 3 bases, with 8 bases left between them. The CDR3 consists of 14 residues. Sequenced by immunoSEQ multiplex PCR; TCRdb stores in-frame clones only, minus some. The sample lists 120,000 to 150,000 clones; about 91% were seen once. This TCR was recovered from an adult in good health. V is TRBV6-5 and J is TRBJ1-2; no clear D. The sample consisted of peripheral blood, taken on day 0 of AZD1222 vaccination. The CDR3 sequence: CASSYSRRDYGYTF. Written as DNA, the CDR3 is TGTGCCAGCAGTTACTCCCGGCGGGACTATGGCTACACCTTC.